This T cell receptor (beta chain) was captured in a study of T cells in Graves' hyperthyroidism and ophthalmopathy. Looked up from germline, CDR1 is KGHDR and CDR2 is SFDVKD. The V and J ends lost 4 bases and 4 bases respectively, with 7 bases between them. This CDR3 is built from 13 residues. This clonotype was counted at least ten times. Graves' hyperthyroidism qualified as stable when ophthalmopathy did not progress within 18 months. Exclusion of patients followed from uncontrolled infection, other autoimmune disease, pregnancy or lactation. On the basis of clinical symptoms, serum thyroxine and TRAb, thyroid ultrasound and orbital computed tomography, diagnoses were made. RNA transcripts yielded amplified TCR beta CDR3 regions. TCR CDR3 underwent first-round RT-PCR with the HTBI primer set. TCRdb redid the calling of the multiplex PCR reads with MiXCR, one entry per CDR3 protein. The data show around 800,000 distinct CDR3 sequences, 35% to 45% seen once.

Sample: blood. The genes are TRBV24-1 and TRBJ1-5; D unresolved. This sequence was found in a man younger than 35 with Graves' hyperthyroidism. The DNA for the CDR3 is TGTGCCACCAGTGAGTTAGGAAATCAGCCCCAGCATTTT. It translates to CATSELGNQPQHF.